These T cell receptor beta chains were read from a single sample in a study of blood T cell repertoires in COVID-19. Produced via immunoSEQ multiplex PCR; TCRdb's table is partial and in-frame only. Of 110,000 to 150,000 clones in the sample, about four fifths are singletons; the top ten hold around 3.4%. The sequenced sample was peripheral blood. The receptors shown here come from a man aged 70-80 years who had recovered from COVID-19. Both conserved end residues are part of each CDR3. D genes are given only for firm matches. For some rows the clone size is stated as once, few or many, or as a class when expanded; others skip it.

D: TRBD2; V: TRBV6-6; size: -; J: TRBJ2-3; CDR3: CASSWTSGLTDTQYF; DNA: TGTGCCAGCAGTTGGACTAGCGGACTCACAGATACGCAGTATTTT
D: TRBD1; V: TRBV7-8; size: -; J: TRBJ2-7; CDR3: CASSRPTRQGSGSYEQYF; DNA: TGTGCCAGCAGCCGACCGACCCGACAGGGGAGTGGCTCCTACGAGCAGTACTTC
D: -; V: TRBV3-1/TRBV3-2; size: -; J: TRBJ1-2; CDR3: CASSQGSSGYTF; DNA: TGTGCCAGCAGCCAAGGATCTAGTGGCTACACCTTC
D: -; V: TRBV12-5; size: -; J: TRBJ2-7; CDR3: CASGFAPGDEQYF; DNA: TGTGCTAGTGGTTTTGCCCCGGGGGACGAGCAGTACTTC
D: -; V: TRBV19; size: many; J: TRBJ2-7; CDR3: CASSIFCQPGIGTRGIYEQYF; DNA: TGTGCCAGTAGTATCTTCTGCCAACCCGGGATTGGGACACGAGGGATCTACGAGCAGTACTTC
D: TRBD1; V: TRBV3-1/TRBV3-2; size: -; J: TRBJ2-5; CDR3: CASSGTGSFQETQYF; DNA: TGTGCCAGCAGCGGGACAGGCTCCTTCCAAGAGACCCAGTACTTC
D: -; V: TRBV5-6; size: -; J: TRBJ1-5; CDR3: CASSSGPDRPQHF; DNA: TGTGCCAGCAGCTCCGGTCCCGATCGGCCCCAGCATTTT
D: TRBD2; V: TRBV3-1/TRBV3-2; size: -; J: TRBJ2-1; CDR3: CASSPLAGGGNEQFF; DNA: TGTGCCAGCAGCCCACTAGCGGGAGGGGGCAATGAGCAGTTCTTC
D: TRBD1; V: TRBV24-1; size: -; J: TRBJ2-1; CDR3: CATSDNDRGPYNEQFF; DNA: TGTGCCACCAGTGACAATGACAGGGGTCCCTACAATGAGCAGTTCTTC
D: TRBD1; V: TRBV15; size: -; J: TRBJ1-2; CDR3: CATVPGQGNYGYTF; DNA: TGTGCCACCGTACCAGGACAGGGGAACTATGGCTACACCTTC
D: TRBD1; V: TRBV18; size: -; J: TRBJ1-5; CDR3: CASSWGQGVGQPQHF; DNA: TGTGCCAGCTCATGGGGACAGGGGGTAGGTCAGCCCCAGCATTTT
D: TRBD2; V: TRBV7-9; size: once; J: TRBJ2-1; CDR3: CASSPRTSPLSSYNEQFF; DNA: TGTGCCAGCAGCCCCCGGACTAGCCCATTGAGCTCCTACAATGAGCAGTTCTTC
D: -; V: TRBV5-6; size: -; J: TRBJ2-7; CDR3: CASSLAISSYEQYF; DNA: TGTGCCAGCAGCCTGGCAATTAGCTCCTACGAGCAGTACTTC
D: TRBD1; V: TRBV10-1; size: -; J: TRBJ2-1; CDR3: CASSDVAGGIDEQFF; DNA: TGCGCCAGCAGTGACGTGGCAGGGGGTATCGATGAGCAGTTCTTC
D: TRBD2; V: TRBV4-1; size: once; J: TRBJ2-2; CDR3: CASSRGGESTTGELFF; DNA: TGCGCCAGCAGCCGCGGGGGGGAGTCGACCACCGGGGAGCTGTTTTTT
D: -; V: TRBV27; size: -; J: TRBJ2-4; CDR3: CASAAGQKNIQYF; DNA: TGTGCCAGCGCCGCGGGCCAGAAAAACATTCAGTACTTC
D: TRBD1; V: TRBV7-8; size: -; J: TRBJ2-5; CDR3: CASTYDRGLGETQYF; DNA: TGTGCCAGCACCTACGACAGGGGACTGGGGGAGACCCAGTACTTC
D: TRBD1; V: TRBV4-3; size: once; J: TRBJ1-6; CDR3: CASSQEAPGGSYNSPLHF; DNA: TGCGCCAGCAGCCAAGAGGCCCCAGGGGGCTCCTATAATTCACCCCTCCACTTT
D: -; V: TRBV7-6; size: -; J: TRBJ2-5; CDR3: CASSLEAGRETQYF; DNA: TGTGCCAGCAGCTTAGAAGCGGGCCGAGAGACCCAGTACTTC
D: -; V: TRBV6-2/TRBV6-3; size: -; J: TRBJ1-5; CDR3: CASSLGSFGAQHF; DNA: TGTGCCAGCAGTTTGGGGAGTTTTGGGGCCCAGCATTTT
D: TRBD2; V: TRBV2; size: -; J: TRBJ2-7; CDR3: CASEMGGRTPYEQYF; DNA: TGTGCCAGCGAGATGGGCGGGAGAACCCCCTACGAGCAGTACTTC
D: TRBD1; V: TRBV2; size: -; J: TRBJ1-5; CDR3: CASTWGQGNQPQHF; DNA: TGTGCCAGCACCTGGGGACAGGGTAATCAGCCCCAGCATTTT
D: TRBD1; V: TRBV18; size: -; J: TRBJ2-5; CDR3: CASSQIGDSETQYF; DNA: TGTGCCAGCTCACAAATTGGGGACAGTGAGACCCAGTACTTC
D: -; V: TRBV30; size: -; J: TRBJ1-2; CDR3: CACRRAYGYTF; DNA: TGTGCCTGCCGGCGGGCCTATGGCTACACCTTC
D: TRBD2; V: TRBV29-1; size: -; J: TRBJ2-7; CDR3: CSVELGGSNPTHYEQYF; DNA: TGCAGCGTTGAACTCGGCGGGAGTAACCCCACCCACTACGAGCAGTACTTC
D: TRBD1; V: TRBV14; size: -; J: TRBJ1-2; CDR3: CASSPGQDLYGYTF; DNA: TGTGCCAGCAGCCCCGGACAGGACCTCTATGGCTACACCTTC
D: -; V: TRBV6-4; size: few; J: TRBJ1-1; CDR3: CASSEPRNTEAFF; DNA: TGTGCCAGCAGTGAGCCGAGGAACACTGAAGCTTTCTTT
D: TRBD2; V: TRBV7-3; size: -; J: TRBJ2-1; CDR3: CASSLLAGRGNEQFF; DNA: TGTGCCAGCAGCTTACTAGCGGGACGTGGCAATGAGCAGTTCTTC
D: -; V: TRBV30; size: -; J: TRBJ1-1; CDR3: CAWSPTRLNTEAFF; DNA: TGTGCCTGGAGCCCCACGAGGTTGAACACTGAAGCTTTCTTT
D: -; V: TRBV27; size: many; J: TRBJ1-4; CDR3: CASSSLAGIREKLFF; DNA: TGTGCCAGCAGTTCATTAGCCGGGATCAGGGAAAAACTGTTTTTT
D: TRBD1; V: TRBV30; size: many; J: TRBJ1-2; CDR3: CAWSWGQGGGYTF; DNA: TGTGCCTGGAGTTGGGGACAGGGAGGCGGCTACACCTTC
D: -; V: TRBV7-9; size: -; J: TRBJ1-1; CDR3: CASSPRGGMNTEAFF; DNA: TGTGCCAGCAGCCCCCGGGGGGGCATGAACACTGAAGCTTTCTTT
D: TRBD2; V: TRBV7-6; size: few; J: TRBJ2-7; CDR3: CASSNPYSSGNSYEQYF; DNA: TGTGCCAGCAGCAACCCCTACTCTAGCGGGAATTCCTACGAGCAGTACTTC
D: -; V: TRBV3-1/TRBV3-2; size: -; J: TRBJ2-5; CDR3: CASSQGDETQYF; DNA: TGTGCCAGCAGCCAAGGAGATGAGACCCAGTACTTC
D: -; V: TRBV19; size: -; J: TRBJ2-3; CDR3: CASSPDSLGDTQYF; DNA: TGTGCCAGTAGTCCCGACTCATTAGGAGATACGCAGTATTTT
D: -; V: TRBV6-2/TRBV6-3; size: -; J: TRBJ2-7; CDR3: CASSYRQGTYEQYF; DNA: TGTGCCAGCAGTTATAGGCAGGGAACCTACGAGCAGTACTTC
D: -; V: TRBV2; size: few; J: TRBJ2-1; CDR3: CASSETGMHEQFF; DNA: TGTGCCAGCAGTGAAACAGGGATGCATGAGCAGTTCTTC
D: -; V: TRBV7-9; size: few; J: TRBJ1-6; CDR3: CASSLLNSPLHF; DNA: TGTGCCAGCAGCTTATTAAATTCACCCCTCCACTTT
D: -; V: TRBV28; size: -; J: TRBJ2-3; CDR3: CASNENTDTQYF; DNA: TGTGCCAGCAACGAGAACACAGATACGCAGTATTTT
D: TRBD2; V: TRBV9; size: few; J: TRBJ2-6; CDR3: CASSLSGTGANVLTF; DNA: TGTGCCAGCAGCCTCAGCGGGACTGGGGCCAACGTCCTGACTTTC
D: TRBD2; V: TRBV5-4; size: -; J: TRBJ2-5; CDR3: CASSWGGTGETQYF; DNA: TGTGCCAGCAGCTGGGGGGGGACGGGGGAGACCCAGTACTTC
D: TRBD1; V: TRBV7-3; size: few; J: TRBJ1-3; CDR3: CASSTDRASGNTIYF; DNA: TGTGCCAGCAGCACGGACAGGGCCTCTGGAAACACCATATATTTT
D: -; V: TRBV3-1/TRBV3-2; size: -; J: TRBJ2-1; CDR3: CASSLQGGDEQFF; DNA: TGTGCCAGCAGCCTCCAAGGGGGGGATGAGCAGTTCTTC
D: TRBD1; V: TRBV6-6; size: once; J: TRBJ1-2; CDR3: CASSFRTGLGGYTF; DNA: TGTGCCAGCAGTTTTCGGACAGGTTTGGGAGGCTACACCTTC
D: TRBD2; V: TRBV28; size: once; J: TRBJ2-7; CDR3: CASGTSGRTYEQYF; DNA: TGTGCCAGCGGTACTAGCGGGAGAACCTACGAGCAGTACTTC